This T cell receptor (beta chain) was sequenced during a study of T-cell reconstitution after alpha-beta-depleted transplantation in children. Library preparation (for TCRbeta) was performed with unique molecular identifiers. Via MiXCR, TCRdb re-called the PCR reads, giving one row per CDR3 protein. The table has over 150,000 distinct CDR3 sequences, about 14% seen once; the top ten hold approximately 13%. The V and J ends lost 1 base and 2 bases respectively, with 9 bases between them. Germline assignment: CDR1 SEHNR and CDR2 FQNEAQ (reference sequence). This CDR3 has 15 amino acids. The sequences come from PBMCs from the stem cell graft donor, collected from the stem cell graft. The chain recombines TRBV7-9 with TRBJ2-1; D remains unclear. The TCR comes from a human donor who donated a stem cell graft to a child with acute lymphoblastic leukemia. In DNA, the CDR3 is TGTGCCAGCAGCTTAGAGTGGAGACCCTACAATGAGCAGTTCTTC. It encodes CASSLEWRPYNEQFF. Combining the CDR3 with reference TRBV7-9 and TRBJ2-1 gives the whole variable domain DTGVSQNPRHKITKRGQNVTFRCDPISEHNRLYWYRQTLGQGPEFLTYFQNEAQLEKSRLLSDRFSAERPKGSFSTLEIQRTEQGDSAMYLCASSLEWRPYNEQFFGPGTRLTVL.